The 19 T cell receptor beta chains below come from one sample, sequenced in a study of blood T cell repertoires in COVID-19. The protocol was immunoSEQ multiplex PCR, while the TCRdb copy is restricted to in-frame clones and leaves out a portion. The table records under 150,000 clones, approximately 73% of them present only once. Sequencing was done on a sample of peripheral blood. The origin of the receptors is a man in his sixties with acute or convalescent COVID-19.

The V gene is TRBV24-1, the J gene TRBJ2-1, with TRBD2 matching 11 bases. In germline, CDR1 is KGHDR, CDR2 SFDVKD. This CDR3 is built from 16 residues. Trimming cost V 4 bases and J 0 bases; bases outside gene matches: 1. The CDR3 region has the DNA TGTGCCACCAGTGACACTAGCGGGAGCTCCTACAATGAGCAGTTCTTC. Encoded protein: CATSDTSGSSYNEQFF.

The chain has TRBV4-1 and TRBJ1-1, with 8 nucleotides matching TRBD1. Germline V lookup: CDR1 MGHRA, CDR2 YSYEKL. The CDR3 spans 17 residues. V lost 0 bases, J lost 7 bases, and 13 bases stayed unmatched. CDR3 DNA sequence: TGCGCCAGCAGCCAAGATACTACGCGACAGGGGCAGGTTGAAGCTTTCTTT. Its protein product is CASSQDTTRQGQVEAFF.

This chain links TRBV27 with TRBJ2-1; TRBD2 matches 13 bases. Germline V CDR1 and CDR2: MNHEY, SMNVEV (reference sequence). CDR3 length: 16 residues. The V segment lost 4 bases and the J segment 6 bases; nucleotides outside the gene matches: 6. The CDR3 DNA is TGTGCCAGCAGTTCCGTCGGGACTAGCGGGATCAATGAGCAGTTCTTC. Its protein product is CASSSVGTSGINEQFF.

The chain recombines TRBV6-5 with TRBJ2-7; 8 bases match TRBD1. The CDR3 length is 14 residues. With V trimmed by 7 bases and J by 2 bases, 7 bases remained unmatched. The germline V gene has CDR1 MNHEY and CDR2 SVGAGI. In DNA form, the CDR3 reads TGTGCCAGCATCCCCGTGGACAGGGCCTACGAGCAGTACTTC. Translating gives CASIPVDRAYEQYF.

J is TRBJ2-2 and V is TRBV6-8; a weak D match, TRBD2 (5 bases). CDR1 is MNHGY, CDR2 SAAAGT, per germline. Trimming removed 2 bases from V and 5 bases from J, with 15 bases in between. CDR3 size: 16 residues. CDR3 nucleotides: TGTGCCAGCAGTTACGGTTATGGGAGCCGGACCGGGGAGCTGTTTTTT. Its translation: CASSYGYGSRTGELFF.

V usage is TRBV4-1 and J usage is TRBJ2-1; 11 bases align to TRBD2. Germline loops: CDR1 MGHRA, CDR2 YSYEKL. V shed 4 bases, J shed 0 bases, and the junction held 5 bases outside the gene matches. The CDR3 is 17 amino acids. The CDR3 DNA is TGCGCCAGCAGCCTTAGACTAGCGGGAAGCTCCTACAATGAGCAGTTCTTC. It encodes CASSLRLAGSSYNEQFF.

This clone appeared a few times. CDR3 residues: CASSSNSQSTDTQYF. The CDR3 DNA sequence: TGTGCCAGCAGCTCAAACAGTCAGTCCACAGATACGCAGTATTTT. This sequence joins TRBV11-2 and TRBJ2-3; D ambiguous. Per germline, CDR1 SGHAT and CDR2 FQNNGV. V was trimmed by 4 bases and J by 2 bases, leaving 13 bases between them. The CDR3 runs 15 residues.

DNA of the CDR3: TGTGCCAGCTCACCGTCTCCGATACGCCCGGGTGGTGGAGATACGCAGTATTTT. It codes for CASSPSPIRPGGGDTQYF. The chain combines TRBV18 with TRBJ2-3; unclear D gene. Per the germline V gene, CDR1 is KGHSH and CDR2 is LQKENI. The CDR3 sequence is 18 residues long. Trimming removed 3 bases at V and 5 bases at J, with 24 bases between.

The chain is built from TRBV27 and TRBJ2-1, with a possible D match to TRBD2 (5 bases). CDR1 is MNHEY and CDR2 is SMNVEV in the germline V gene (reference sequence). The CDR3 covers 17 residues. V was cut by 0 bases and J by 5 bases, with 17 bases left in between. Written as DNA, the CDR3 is TGTGCCAGCAGTTTATCTGGAGGACCGGCTGGGGACAATGAGCAGTTCTTC. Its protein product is CASSLSGGPAGDNEQFF.

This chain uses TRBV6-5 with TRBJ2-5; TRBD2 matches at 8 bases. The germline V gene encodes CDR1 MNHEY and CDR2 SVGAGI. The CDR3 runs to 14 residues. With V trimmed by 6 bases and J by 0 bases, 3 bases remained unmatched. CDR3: CASRTSAYQETQYF. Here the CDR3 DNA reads TGTGCCAGCAGGACTAGCGCGTACCAAGAGACCCAGTACTTC.

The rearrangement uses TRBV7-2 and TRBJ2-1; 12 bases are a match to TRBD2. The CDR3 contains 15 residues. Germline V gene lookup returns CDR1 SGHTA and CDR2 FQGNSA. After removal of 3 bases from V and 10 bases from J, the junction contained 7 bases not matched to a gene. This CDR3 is CASSLILAGGGEQFF. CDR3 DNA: TGTGCCAGCAGCTTGATACTAGCGGGAGGAGGGGAGCAGTTCTTC.

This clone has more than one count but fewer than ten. In DNA form, the CDR3 reads TGTGCCAGCTCTCCCTTCAGGGGGTCATCCACAGATACGCAGTATTTT. This encodes CASSPFRGSSTDTQYF. This chain uses TRBV18 with TRBJ2-3; 7 bases are a match to TRBD1. Germline V gene data show CDR1 as KGHSH and CDR2 as LQKENI. V lost 6 bases, J lost 2 bases, and 11 bases stayed unmatched. The CDR3 totals 16 residues.

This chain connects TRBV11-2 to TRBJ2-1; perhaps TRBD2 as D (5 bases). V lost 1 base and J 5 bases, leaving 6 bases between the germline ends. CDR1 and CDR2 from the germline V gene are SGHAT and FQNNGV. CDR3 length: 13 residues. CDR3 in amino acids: CASSLGLNNEQFF. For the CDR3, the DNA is TGTGCCAGCAGCTTAGGACTAAACAATGAGCAGTTCTTC.

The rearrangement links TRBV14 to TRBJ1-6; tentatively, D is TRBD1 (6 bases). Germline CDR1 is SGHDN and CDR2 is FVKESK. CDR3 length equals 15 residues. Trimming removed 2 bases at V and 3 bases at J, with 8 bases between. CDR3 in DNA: TGTGCCAGCAGCCAATACAGGGACTATAATTCACCCCTCCACTTT. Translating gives CASSQYRDYNSPLHF.

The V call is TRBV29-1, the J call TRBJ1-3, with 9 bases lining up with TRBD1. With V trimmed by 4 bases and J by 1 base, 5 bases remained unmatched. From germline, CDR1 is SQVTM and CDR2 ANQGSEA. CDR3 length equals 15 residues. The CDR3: CSVGEQGASGNTIYF. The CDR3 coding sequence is TGCAGCGTTGGAGAACAGGGGGCATCTGGAAACACCATATATTTT.

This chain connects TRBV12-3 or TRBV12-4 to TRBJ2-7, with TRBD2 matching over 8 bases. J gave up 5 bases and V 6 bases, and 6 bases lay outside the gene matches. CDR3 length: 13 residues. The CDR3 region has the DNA TGTGCCAGCAGCCCGGGGGGGCGCCACGAGCAGTACTTC. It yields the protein CASSPGGRHEQYF.

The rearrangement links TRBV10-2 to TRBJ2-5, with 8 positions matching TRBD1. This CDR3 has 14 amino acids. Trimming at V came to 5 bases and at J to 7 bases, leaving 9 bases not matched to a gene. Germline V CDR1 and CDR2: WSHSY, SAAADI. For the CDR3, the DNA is TGCGCCAGCAGTCAGACAGGGGCGAGTGGGACCCAGTACTTC. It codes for CASSQTGASGTQYF.

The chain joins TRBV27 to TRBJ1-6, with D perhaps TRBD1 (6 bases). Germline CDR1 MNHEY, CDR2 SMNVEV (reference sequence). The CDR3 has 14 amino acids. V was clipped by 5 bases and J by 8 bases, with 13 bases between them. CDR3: CASSRTDGYSPLHF. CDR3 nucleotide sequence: TGTGCCAGCAGTCGGACAGATGGTTATTCACCCCTCCACTTT.

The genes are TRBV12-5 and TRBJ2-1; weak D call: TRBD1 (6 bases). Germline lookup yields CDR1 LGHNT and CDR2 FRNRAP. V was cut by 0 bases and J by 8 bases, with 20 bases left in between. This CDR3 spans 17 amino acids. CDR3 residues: CASGLVHRSTGLDEQFF. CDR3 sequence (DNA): TGTGCTAGTGGTTTGGTACACAGATCGACAGGCTTAGATGAGCAGTTCTTC.